This TCR beta chain was recovered during a study of human T cells and chemical hapten exposure. Overall study results and limits: Expanded TCRs were compared with controls, and the expanded TCRs formed significantly more large CDR3 similarity clusters.

The CDR3 contains 14 residues. Germline CDR1 and CDR2: MDHEN and SYDVKM. Trimming left V 2 bases short and J 8 bases short, with 13 bases between. Noted time point: patch test 3, about 24 weeks after DPC sensitization. This sample's treatment: therapeutic diphenylcyclopropenone sensitization with weekly scalp DPC. Of note for this clonotype: Antigen: not known.

TCRdb reprocessed the RACE reads with MiXCR, giving one entry per CDR3 protein. The sample has under 130,000 distinct CDR3 sequences, less than 35% seen once. The starting material was whole blood, obtained in connection with sensitization to the hapten diphenylcyclopropenone (DPC). This sequence originates from a man aged 35-49 years with alopecia areata. Some clones in this sample may be carry-over from other donors' samples. J is TRBJ2-1 and V is TRBV28; perhaps TRBD1 as D (6 bases). CDR3 in amino acids: CASSLMTGLYEQFF. Written as DNA, the CDR3 is TGTGCCAGCAGTTTAATGACAGGACTTTATGAGCAGTTCTTC.